This T cell receptor (beta chain) stems from a study of OX40 agonist ivuxolimab in advanced cancers. Findings and caveats of the study: Averaging showed that CD8+ T cells had more expanded clones than CD4+ did. Also showing low normalized T-cell clonal expansion were some of the nonresponders.

Patients were excluded for autoimmune disease history or systemic immunosuppression. Peripheral blood came from all dose cohorts at three timepoints. This clone has just one count. Its antigen is as yet unknown. Generated by immunoSEQ multiplex PCR, the TCRdb table keeps only in-frame clones and is missing some. The table records under 70,000 clones, about 89% of them present only once. The sequencing here drew on CD4+ or CD8+ T cells sorted from blood, taken in a trial of the OX40 agonist ivuxolimab. This clonotype was obtained from an adult with an advanced solid tumor such as melanoma, head and neck, liver or kidney cancer.

For the CDR3, the DNA is TGCGCCAGCAGCTTAGGCCCGGGTGGCAATCAGCCCCAGCATTTT. It codes for CASSLGPGGNQPQHF. This chain uses TRBV5-1 with TRBJ1-5; D is uncertain. The CDR3 runs to 15 residues. The V gene's germline CDR1 is SGHRS and CDR2 YFSETQ. Trimming cost V 2 bases and J 2 bases, with 11 bases left between them.